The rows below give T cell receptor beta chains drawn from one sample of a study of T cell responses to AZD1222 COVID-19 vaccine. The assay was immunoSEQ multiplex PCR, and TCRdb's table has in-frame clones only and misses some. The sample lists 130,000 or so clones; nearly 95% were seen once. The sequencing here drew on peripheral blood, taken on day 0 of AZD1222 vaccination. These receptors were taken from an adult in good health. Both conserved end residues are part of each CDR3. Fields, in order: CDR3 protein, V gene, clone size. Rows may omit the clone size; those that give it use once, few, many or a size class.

CASSHRDVGYTF,TRBV18,.
CASSRDRGYGYTF,TRBV12-3/TRBV12-4,.
CAIQVQGNHYGYTF,TRBV10-3,.
CASRSDRDRVEKLFF,TRBV19,.
CASSPSGQNTEAFF,TRBV7-9,.
CASSYHPDRVGEQFF,TRBV6-5,.
CASSIGTGYTGELFF,TRBV19,.
CAINGGSNSPLHF,TRBV10-3,.
CASSYEVGSTEAFF,TRBV6-6,.
CASRRTSDLYEQYF,TRBV19,.
CASSLGNQETQYF,TRBV18,.
CASSLRGEGYGYTF,TRBV7-6,.
CASSQDRGREKLFF,TRBV4-2,.
CAISGNRNTEAFF,TRBV10-3,.
CASSPDRARNQPQHF,TRBV5-8,.
CASSLRLLYGGGLAGELFF,TRBV27,.
CASSLPANYGYTF,TRBV12-3/TRBV12-4,.
CASSYSKGTVSYGYTF,TRBV6-6,.
CASSGFNGGAEAFF,TRBV5-6,.
CASSLRAGPQETQYF,TRBV5-1,.
CASSLKGAALEAFF,TRBV5-1,.
CASSLRWTGGPGYTF,TRBV5-6,once
CASSHGGQRREKLFF,TRBV3-1/TRBV3-2,.
CASSLTVNYGYTF,TRBV5-5,.
CASSAVPGVQGNEKLFF,TRBV28,.
CASRGTGHRGYTF,TRBV18,.
CASSQDGTNGKLFF,TRBV4-2,.